The entry below describes one T cell receptor (beta chain). This sample stems from a study of T cell repertoires in cytomegalovirus infection. V was shortened by 3 bases and J by 6 bases, with 12 bases between the two germline ends. Looked up from germline, CDR1 is MDHEN and CDR2 is SYDVKM. The CDR3 runs 14 residues. TCRdb re-derived calls from the reads in MiXCR, one entry per CDR3 protein. Of roughly 320,000 distinct CDR3 sequences in the sample, 8% to 10% are singletons; the top ten hold around 2.5%. The chain links TRBV28 to TRBJ1-5; tentative D call: TRBD1 (5 bases). This sequence originates from a human donor in good health (CMV status not recorded). Some clones in this sample may be carry-over from other donors' samples. Sequencing was performed on PBMCs. DNA for the CDR3: TGTGCCAGCAGTTTGGGGACTCGAGCTCAGCCCCAGCATTTT. This gives the protein CASSLGTRAQPQHF.